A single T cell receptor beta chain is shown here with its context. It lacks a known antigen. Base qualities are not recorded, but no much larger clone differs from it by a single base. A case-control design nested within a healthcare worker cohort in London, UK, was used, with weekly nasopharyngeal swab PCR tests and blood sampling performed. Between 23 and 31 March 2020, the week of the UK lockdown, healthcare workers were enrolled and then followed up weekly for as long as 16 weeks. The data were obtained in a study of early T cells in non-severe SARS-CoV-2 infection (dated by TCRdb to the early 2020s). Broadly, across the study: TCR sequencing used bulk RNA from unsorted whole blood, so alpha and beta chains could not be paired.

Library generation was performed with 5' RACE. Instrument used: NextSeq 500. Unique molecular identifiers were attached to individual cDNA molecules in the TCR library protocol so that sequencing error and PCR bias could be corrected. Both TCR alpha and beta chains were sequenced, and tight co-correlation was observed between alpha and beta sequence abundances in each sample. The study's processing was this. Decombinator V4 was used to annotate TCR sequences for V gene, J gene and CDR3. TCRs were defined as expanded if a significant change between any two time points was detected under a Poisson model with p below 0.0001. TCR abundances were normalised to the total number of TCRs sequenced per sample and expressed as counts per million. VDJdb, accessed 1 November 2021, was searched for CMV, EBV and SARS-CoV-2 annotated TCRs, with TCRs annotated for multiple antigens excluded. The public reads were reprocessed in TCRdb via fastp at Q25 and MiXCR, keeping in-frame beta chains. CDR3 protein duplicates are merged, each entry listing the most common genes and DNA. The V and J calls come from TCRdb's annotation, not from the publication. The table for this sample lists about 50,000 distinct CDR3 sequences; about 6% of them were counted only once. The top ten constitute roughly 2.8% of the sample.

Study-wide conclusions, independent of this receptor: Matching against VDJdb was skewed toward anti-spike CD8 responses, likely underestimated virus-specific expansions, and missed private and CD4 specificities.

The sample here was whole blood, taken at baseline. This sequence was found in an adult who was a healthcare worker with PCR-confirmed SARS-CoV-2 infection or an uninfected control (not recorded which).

The nucleotide sequence is TGTGCCAGCAGCCCGAACAGGGGCGGTCTTATGGATGAAGCTTTCTTT. Its protein is CASSPNRGGLMDEAFF. The chain is encoded by TRBV12-3 or TRBV12-4 joined to TRBJ1-1; 7 bases in between match TRBD1. From its cysteine to its phenylalanine, the CDR3 spans 16 amino acids. CDR3 DNA only is kept here, 48 bases in frame from base 1. V loses 6 bases at its end and J loses 7 bases; junction bases beyond the gene matches: 17.